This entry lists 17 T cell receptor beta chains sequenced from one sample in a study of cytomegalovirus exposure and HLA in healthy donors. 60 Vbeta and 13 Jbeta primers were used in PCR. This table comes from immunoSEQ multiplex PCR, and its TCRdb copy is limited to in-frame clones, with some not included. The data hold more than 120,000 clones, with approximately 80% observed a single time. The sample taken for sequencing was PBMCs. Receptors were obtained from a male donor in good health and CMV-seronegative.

For the CDR3, the DNA is TGTGCCAGCAGCTTAAAGACAGGAATCTACGAGCAGTACTTC. The encoded protein is CASSLKTGIYEQYF. The V and J genes are TRBV7-9 and TRBJ2-7, with a tentative D call TRBD1 (6 bases). V gave up 2 bases and J gave up 3 bases, with 11 bases separating them. The V gene's germline CDR1 is SEHNR and CDR2 FQNEAQ (reference sequence). The CDR3 is 14 amino acids.

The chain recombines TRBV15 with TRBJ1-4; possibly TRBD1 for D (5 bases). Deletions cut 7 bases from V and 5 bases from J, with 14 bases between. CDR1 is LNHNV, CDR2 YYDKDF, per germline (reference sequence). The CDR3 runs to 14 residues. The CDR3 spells CATTPTGANEKLFF. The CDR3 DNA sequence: TGTGCCACCACGCCAACAGGAGCCAATGAAAAACTGTTTTTT.

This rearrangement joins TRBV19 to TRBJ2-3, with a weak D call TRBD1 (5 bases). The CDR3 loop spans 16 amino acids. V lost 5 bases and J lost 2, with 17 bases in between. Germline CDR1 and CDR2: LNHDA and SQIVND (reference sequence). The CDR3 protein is CASSGQDSPYTDTQYF. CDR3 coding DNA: TGTGCCAGTAGTGGACAAGACAGTCCCTACACAGATACGCAGTATTTT.

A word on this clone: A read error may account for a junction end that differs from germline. The CDR3 loop is CASTLEPYEQYF. The CDR3 DNA reads as TGTGCCAGCACCTTAGAGCCCTACGAGCAGTACTTC. The chain has TRBV7-9 and TRBJ2-7; no firm D call. Per germline, CDR1 SEHNR and CDR2 FQNEAQ (reference sequence). This CDR3 is built from 12 residues.

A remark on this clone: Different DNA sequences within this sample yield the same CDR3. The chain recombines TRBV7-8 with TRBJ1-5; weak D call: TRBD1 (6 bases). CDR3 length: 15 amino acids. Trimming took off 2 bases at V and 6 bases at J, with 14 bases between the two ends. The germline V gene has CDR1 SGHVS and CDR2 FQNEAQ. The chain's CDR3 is CASSLFQGPSQPQHF. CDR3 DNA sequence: TGTGCCAGCAGCTTATTTCAGGGGCCCTCTCAGCCCCAGCATTTT.

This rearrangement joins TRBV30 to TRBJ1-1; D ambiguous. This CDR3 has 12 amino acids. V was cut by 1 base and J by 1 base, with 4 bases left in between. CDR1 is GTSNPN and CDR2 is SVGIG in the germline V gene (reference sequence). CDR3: CAWSGGNTEAFF. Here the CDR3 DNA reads TGTGCCTGGAGTGGCGGGAACACTGAAGCTTTCTTT.

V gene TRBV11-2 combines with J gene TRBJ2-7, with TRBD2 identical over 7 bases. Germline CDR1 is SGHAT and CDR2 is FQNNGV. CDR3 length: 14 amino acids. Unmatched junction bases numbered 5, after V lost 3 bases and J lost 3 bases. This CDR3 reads CASSFERGDYEQYF. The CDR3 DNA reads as TGTGCCAGCAGCTTCGAGCGGGGCGACTACGAGCAGTACTTC.

The CDR3 nucleotides read TGCGCCAGCAGCCCCGGGGGGACCTCCTACGAGCAGTACTTC. Protein: CASSPGGTSYEQYF. V is TRBV5-1 and J is TRBJ2-5, with 7 bases fitting TRBD2. With the DNA end fitting TRBJ2-7 better, the J assignment may be wrong. The CDR3 contains 14 residues. Per the germline V gene, CDR1 is SGHRS and CDR2 is YFSETQ.

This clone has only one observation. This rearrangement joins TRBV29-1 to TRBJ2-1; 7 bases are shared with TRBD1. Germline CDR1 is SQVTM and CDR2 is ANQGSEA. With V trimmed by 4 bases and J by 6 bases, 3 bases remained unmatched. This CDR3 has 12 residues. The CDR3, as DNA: TGCAGCGTTGGGGCAGGGGGCAATGAGCAGTTCTTC. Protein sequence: CSVGAGGNEQFF.

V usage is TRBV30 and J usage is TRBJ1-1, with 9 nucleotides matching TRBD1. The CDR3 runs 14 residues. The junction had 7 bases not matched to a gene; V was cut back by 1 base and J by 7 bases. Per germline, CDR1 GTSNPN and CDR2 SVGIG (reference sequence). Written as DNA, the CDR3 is TGTGCCTGGAGTGATTACAGGGGGCGACGTGAAGCTTTCTTT. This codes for CAWSDYRGRREAFF. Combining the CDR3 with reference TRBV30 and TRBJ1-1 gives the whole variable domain SQTIHQWPATLVQPVGSPLSLECTVEGTSNPNLYWYRQAAGRGLQLLFYSVGIGQISSEVPQNLSASRPQDRQFILSSKKLLLSDSGFYLCAWSDYRGRREAFFGQGTRLTVV.

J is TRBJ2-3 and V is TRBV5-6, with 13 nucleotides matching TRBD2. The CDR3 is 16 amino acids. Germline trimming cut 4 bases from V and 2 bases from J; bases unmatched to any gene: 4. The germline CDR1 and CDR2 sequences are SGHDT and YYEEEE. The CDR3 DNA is TGTGCCAGCAGCCCGACTAGCGGGAGGCACACAGATACGCAGTATTTT. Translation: CASSPTSGRHTDTQYF.

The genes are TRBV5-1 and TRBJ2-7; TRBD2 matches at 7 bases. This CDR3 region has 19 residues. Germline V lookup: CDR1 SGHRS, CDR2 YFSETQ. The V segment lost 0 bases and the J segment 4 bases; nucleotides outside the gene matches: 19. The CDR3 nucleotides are TGCGCCAGCAGCTTGGCCGGGGGGTTTGCTAGCGGAGTACAATACGAGCAGTACTTC. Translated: CASSLAGGFASGVQYEQYF.

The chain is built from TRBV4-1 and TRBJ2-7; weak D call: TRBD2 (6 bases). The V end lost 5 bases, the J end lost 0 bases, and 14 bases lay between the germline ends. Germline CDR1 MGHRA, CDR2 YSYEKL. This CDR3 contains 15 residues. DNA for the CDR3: TGCGCCAGCAGCTCTATGGGGGACTCCTCCTACGAGCAGTACTTC. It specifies CASSSMGDSSYEQYF.

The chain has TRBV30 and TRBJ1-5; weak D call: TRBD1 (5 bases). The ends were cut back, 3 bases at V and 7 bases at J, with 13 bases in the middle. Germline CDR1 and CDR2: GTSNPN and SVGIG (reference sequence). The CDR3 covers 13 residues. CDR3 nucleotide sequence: TGTGCCTGGAGATCAGGGCCATTACAGCCCCAGCATTTT. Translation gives CAWRSGPLQPQHF.

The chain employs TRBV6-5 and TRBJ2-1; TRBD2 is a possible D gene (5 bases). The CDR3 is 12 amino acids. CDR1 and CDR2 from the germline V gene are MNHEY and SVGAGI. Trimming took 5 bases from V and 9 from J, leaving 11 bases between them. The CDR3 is CASSRIRGEQFF. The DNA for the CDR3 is TGTGCCAGCAGTAGAATACGGGGTGAGCAGTTCTTC.

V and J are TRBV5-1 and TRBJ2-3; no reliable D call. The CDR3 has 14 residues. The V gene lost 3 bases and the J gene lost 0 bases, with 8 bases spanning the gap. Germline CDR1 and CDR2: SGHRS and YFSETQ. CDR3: CASSSLSSTDTQYF. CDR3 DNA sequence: TGCGCCAGCAGCTCGTTGTCTAGCACAGATACGCAGTATTTT.

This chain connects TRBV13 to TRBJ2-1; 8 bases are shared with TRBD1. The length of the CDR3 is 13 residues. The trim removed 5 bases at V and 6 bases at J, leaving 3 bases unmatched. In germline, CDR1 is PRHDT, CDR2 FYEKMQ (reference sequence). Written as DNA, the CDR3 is TGTGCCAGCAGCCAGGGGGCGGGCAATGAGCAGTTCTTC. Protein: CASSQGAGNEQFF.